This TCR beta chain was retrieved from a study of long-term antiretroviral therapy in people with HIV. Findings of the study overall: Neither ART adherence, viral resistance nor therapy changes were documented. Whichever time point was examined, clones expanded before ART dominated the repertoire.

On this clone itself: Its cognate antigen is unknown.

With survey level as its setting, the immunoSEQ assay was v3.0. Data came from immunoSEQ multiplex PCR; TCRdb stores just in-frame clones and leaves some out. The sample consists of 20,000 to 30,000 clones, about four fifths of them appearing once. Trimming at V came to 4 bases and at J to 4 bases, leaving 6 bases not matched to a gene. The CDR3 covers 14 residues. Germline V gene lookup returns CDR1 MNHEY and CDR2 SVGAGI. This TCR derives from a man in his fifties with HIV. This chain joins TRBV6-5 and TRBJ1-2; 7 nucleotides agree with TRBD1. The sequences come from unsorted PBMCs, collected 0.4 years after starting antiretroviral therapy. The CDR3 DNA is TGTGCCAGCAGTTTTAAGGGACAGCTCTATGGCTACACCTTC. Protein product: CASSFKGQLYGYTF.